Below are 24 T cell receptor beta chains sequenced from a single sample in a study of blood T cell repertoires in COVID-19. TCRdb's table, derived via immunoSEQ multiplex PCR, lists solely in-frame clones and lacks some. In the table there are under 250,000 clones, around 83% of which are singletons. The sequenced material came from peripheral blood. These receptor sequences come from a young woman with acute or convalescent COVID-19.

This chain joins TRBV3-1 (or the pseudogene TRBV3-2) and TRBJ2-7; TRBD2 matches 13 bases. V was pared by 4 bases and J by 5 bases, with 8 bases of the junction left unmatched. Germline CDR1 and CDR2: LGHDT and YNNKEL (reference sequence). This CDR3 comprises 16 residues. The CDR3 nucleotides read TGTGCCAGCAGCCCTTTCGGACTAGCGGGAGTTAACGAGCAGTACTTC. It translates to CASSPFGLAGVNEQYF.

The V call is TRBV7-9, the J call TRBJ1-6; D perhaps matches TRBD1 (5 bases). CDR3 size: 13 residues. V lost 5 bases and J lost 10, with 12 bases in between. The germline V gene has CDR1 SEHNR and CDR2 FQNEAQ (reference sequence). The CDR3 DNA reads as TGTGCCAGCAGCCCAATGACAGACTCACCCCTCCACTTT. Encoded protein: CASSPMTDSPLHF.

The DNA of the CDR3 is TGCGCCAGCAGCCGTACAGGGGAAGCTTTCTTT. Translated: CASSRTGEAFF. V gene TRBV4-3 combines with J gene TRBJ1-1; perhaps TRBD1 as D (6 bases). Germline CDR1 is LGHNA and CDR2 is YSLEER. CDR3 length equals 11 residues. V was trimmed by 4 bases and J by 8 bases, leaving 8 bases between them.

This clone was detected a few times. The chain uses TRBV2 and TRBJ1-6; 8 bases align to TRBD1. V trimming: 8 bases; J trimming: 5 bases; junction bases outside the gene matches: 2. CDR3 length equals 13 residues. Per the germline V gene, CDR1 is SNHLY and CDR2 is FYNNEI. This chain's CDR3 is CASQGANNSPLHF. CDR3 DNA sequence: TGTGCCAGCCAGGGGGCCAATAATTCACCCCTCCACTTT.

The chain couples TRBV27 to TRBJ1-1; TRBD1 might be the D (5 bases). The germline V gene has CDR1 MNHEY and CDR2 SMNVEV (reference sequence). V was trimmed by 4 bases and J by 4 bases, leaving 13 bases between them. The CDR3 consists of 14 residues. CDR3 protein: CASSWRAQGTEAFF. CDR3 in DNA: TGTGCCAGCAGTTGGCGTGCGCAGGGCACTGAAGCTTTCTTT.

The V and J genes are TRBV27 and TRBJ1-2; 10 positions agree with TRBD1. The CDR3 spans 14 residues. Looked up from germline, CDR1 is MNHEY and CDR2 is SMNVEV (reference sequence). J was trimmed by 4 bases and V by 6 bases; bases with no gene match: 5. The CDR3 loop is CASRGTGAPYGYTF. The CDR3 region has the DNA TGTGCCAGCAGGGGGACAGGGGCCCCCTATGGCTACACCTTC.

The chain couples TRBV7-2 to TRBJ1-2; 9 bases agree with TRBD1. Unmatched junction bases numbered 6, after V lost 4 bases and J lost 0 bases. This CDR3 is 16 amino acids long. From germline, CDR1 is SGHTA and CDR2 FQGNSA. In DNA form, the CDR3 reads TGTGCCAGCAGCTCTGGATGGGACAGGGCTAACTATGGCTACACCTTC. It specifies CASSSGWDRANYGYTF.

The J gene is TRBJ2-7, the V gene TRBV4-3; 7 nucleotides align to TRBD2. The J segment lost 4 bases and the V segment lost 3 bases, leaving 6 bases of the junction unmatched. The germline V gene has CDR1 LGHNA and CDR2 YSLEER. The CDR3 contains 14 residues. The CDR3 region is CASSQDSGLYEQYF. The CDR3 DNA follows: TGCGCCAGCAGCCAGGATAGCGGGCTGTACGAGCAGTACTTC.

The chain combines TRBV7-8 with TRBJ2-6; D is unclear. The CDR3 loop spans 13 amino acids. The germline gives CDR1 SGHVS, CDR2 FQNEAQ. Trimming took off 5 bases at V and 4 bases at J, with 6 bases between the two ends. CDR3 nucleotides: TGTGCCAGCAGCCCCGCGGGGGCCAACGTCCTGACTTTC. This gives the protein CASSPAGANVLTF.

The chain employs TRBV14 and TRBJ1-6; weak D call: TRBD1 (6 bases). Trimming took 4 bases from V and 7 from J, leaving 14 bases between them. The CDR3 runs 15 residues. Germline CDR1 reads SGHDN; CDR2 reads FVKESK. CDR3 nucleotide sequence: TGTGCCAGCAGCCCGGCACAGGGTGACAATTCACCCCTCCACTTT. Protein: CASSPAQGDNSPLHF.

V and J are TRBV27 and TRBJ2-1, with 8 bases aligning to TRBD1. The CDR3 spans 15 residues. Germline trimming cut 1 base from V and 6 bases from J; bases unmatched to any gene: 5. Germline CDR1 is MNHEY and CDR2 is SMNVEV (reference sequence). The CDR3 sequence is CASSLWQGAVNEQFF. The DNA of the CDR3 is TGTGCCAGCAGTTTATGGCAGGGGGCAGTCAATGAGCAGTTCTTC.

This clone came up a few times. The genes are TRBV18 and TRBJ1-1, with 7 bases lining up with TRBD1. Germline loops: CDR1 KGHSH, CDR2 LQKENI. CDR3 length: 14 residues. The ends lost 4 bases at V and 5 bases at J; junction bases unmatched: 7. CDR3 coding DNA: TGTGCCAGCTCACAGGTAGGGGGCTCGACTGAAGCTTTCTTT. This translates into CASSQVGGSTEAFF. The variable domain in full, with the rest retrieved from reference TRBV18 and TRBJ1-1, is NAGVMQNPRHLVRRRGQEARLRCSPMKGHSHVYWYRQLPEEGLKFMVYLQKENIIDESGMPKERFSAEFPKEGPSILRIQQVVRGDSAAYFCASSQVGGSTEAFFGQGTRLTVV.

The chain uses TRBV30 and TRBJ2-7; 8 positions match TRBD2. The germline V gene encodes CDR1 GTSNPN and CDR2 SVGIG (reference sequence). The V and J ends lost 4 bases and 5 bases, in that order; junction bases with no gene match: 7. CDR3 length equals 13 residues. CDR3 region: CAWTGTSFHEQYF. The CDR3 DNA reads as TGTGCCTGGACCGGGACTAGTTTCCACGAGCAGTACTTC.

The V and J genes are TRBV29-1 and TRBJ1-2; 10 bases are shared with TRBD1. CDR1 is SQVTM, CDR2 ANQGSEA, per germline. This CDR3 region has 14 residues. V shed 3 bases, J shed 8 bases, and the junction held 9 bases outside the gene matches. The CDR3 sequence: CSVEVTGGARGYTF. In DNA, the CDR3 is TGCAGCGTTGAGGTGACAGGGGGCGCGCGGGGCTACACCTTC.

CDR3 DNA: TGTGCCACCTGTCTTGGCAGCGGGAGTACTTATGAGCAGTTCTTC. The encoded protein is CATCLGSGSTYEQFF. V usage is TRBV24-1 and J usage is TRBJ2-1, with 8 nucleotides matching TRBD2. The CDR3 sequence is 15 residues long. Trimming removed 9 bases from V and 8 bases from J; junction bases left unmatched: 14. CDR1 and CDR2 from the germline V gene are KGHDR and SFDVKD.

The J gene is TRBJ2-1, the V gene TRBV15; D gene ambiguous. CDR3 size: 16 residues. Germline V CDR1 and CDR2: LNHNV, YYDKDF (reference sequence). The V end lost 0 bases, the J end lost 7 bases, and 16 bases lay between the germline ends. CDR3: CATSRDEASSRNEQFF. The CDR3 coding sequence is TGTGCCACCAGCAGAGATGAGGCGTCAAGTCGGAATGAGCAGTTCTTC.

The chain couples TRBV5-5 to TRBJ1-6; no clear D gene. Trimming pared 1 base from V and 7 bases from J, leaving 12 bases between. Looked up from germline, CDR1 is SGHKS and CDR2 is YYEKEE (reference sequence). This CDR3 has 15 amino acids. This CDR3 is CASSLSPGNNSPLHF. CDR3 nucleotide sequence: TGTGCCAGCAGCTTGTCTCCGGGGAACAATTCACCCCTCCACTTT.

This sequence joins TRBV29-1 and TRBJ1-3; D remains unclear. The CDR3 extends over 13 amino acids. Trimming took off 6 bases at V and 0 bases at J, with 9 bases between the two ends. The germline V gene has CDR1 SQVTM and CDR2 ANQGSEA. CDR3 sequence reads: CSVSFNSGNTIYF. The CDR3 DNA reads as TGCAGCGTGTCTTTTAACTCTGGAAACACCATATATTTT.

The CDR3: CASSLGGQTYQPQHF. For the CDR3, the DNA is TGTGCCAGCAGCTTGGGGGGACAGACTTATCAGCCCCAGCATTTT. This rearrangement joins TRBV7-2 to TRBJ1-5; 7 bases map to TRBD1. CDR3 length: 15 amino acids. Germline CDR1 is SGHTA and CDR2 is FQGNSA. Unmatched junction bases numbered 7, after V lost 3 bases and J lost 5 bases.

CDR3 nucleotides: TGTGCCACCAGCGGGACAGTAGCCCCCTACGAGCAGTACTTC. Its translation: CATSGTVAPYEQYF. The chain is built from TRBV24-1 and TRBJ2-7, with 7 bases identical to TRBD1. V lost 7 bases to trimming and J lost 2 bases; unmatched junction nucleotides: 7. Germline V lookup: CDR1 KGHDR, CDR2 SFDVKD. This CDR3 is 14 amino acids long.

V gene TRBV11-2 combines with J gene TRBJ2-1; 7 nucleotides match TRBD2. Germline V gives CDR1 SGHAT, CDR2 FQNNGV. J lost 5 bases, V lost 6 bases, and 4 bases had no gene match. The CDR3 sequence is 13 residues long. The DNA for the CDR3 is TGTGCCAGCAGAAAGACTAGCCACAATGAGCAGTTCTTC. Translated, it gives CASRKTSHNEQFF.

The chain links TRBV4-1 to TRBJ1-1, with D maybe TRBD1 (6 bases). Deletions cut 1 base from V and 0 bases from J, with 9 bases between. The CDR3 consists of 15 residues. CDR1 is MGHRA and CDR2 is YSYEKL in the germline V gene. This CDR3 reads CASSQGGGMNTEAFF. CDR3 coding DNA: TGCGCCAGCAGCCAAGGAGGGGGAATGAACACTGAAGCTTTCTTT.

V usage is TRBV18 and J usage is TRBJ2-7, with 10 bases aligning to TRBD1. Germline values: CDR1 KGHSH, CDR2 LQKENI. The CDR3 loop spans 14 amino acids. V dropped 3 bases and J dropped 1; count of bases not matched to a gene: 0. CDR3: CASSPDRGSYEQYF. The CDR3, as DNA: TGTGCCAGCTCACCGGACAGGGGGTCCTACGAGCAGTACTTC.

This chain uses TRBV20-1 with TRBJ1-2; tentative D call: TRBD1 (5 bases). V shed 4 bases and J shed 8 bases, with 11 bases lying between them. Per the germline V gene, CDR1 is DFQATT and CDR2 is SNEGSKA (reference sequence). This CDR3 is built from 11 residues. The CDR3 DNA reads TGCAGTGCTATGGGGGGGGTCGGCTACACCTTC. It translates to CSAMGGVGYTF.